Given below is one T cell receptor (beta chain) in context. V gave up 4 bases and J gave up 8 bases, with 9 bases separating them. From germline, CDR1 is DFQATT and CDR2 SNEGSKA (reference sequence). The CDR3 consists of 11 residues. TCRdb's copy holds only in-frame clones and misses some; the assay was immunoSEQ multiplex PCR. The sample includes around 250,000 clones, approximately 86% of them seen just once. This entry comes from a study of blood T cell repertoires in COVID-19. Turning to the study itself: T cells, B-cell-depleted T cells, or PBMCs provided the cDNA or gDNA that served as material.

This chain uses TRBV20-1 with TRBJ2-1; TRBD1 might be the D (5 bases). This TCR was recovered from a woman between 45 and 60 years old who had recovered from COVID-19. Input material: PBMCs or T cells enriched from blood (not recorded which). CDR3 in amino acids: CSAKWGDEQFF. The CDR3 DNA follows: TGCAGTGCTAAATGGGGCGATGAGCAGTTCTTC.